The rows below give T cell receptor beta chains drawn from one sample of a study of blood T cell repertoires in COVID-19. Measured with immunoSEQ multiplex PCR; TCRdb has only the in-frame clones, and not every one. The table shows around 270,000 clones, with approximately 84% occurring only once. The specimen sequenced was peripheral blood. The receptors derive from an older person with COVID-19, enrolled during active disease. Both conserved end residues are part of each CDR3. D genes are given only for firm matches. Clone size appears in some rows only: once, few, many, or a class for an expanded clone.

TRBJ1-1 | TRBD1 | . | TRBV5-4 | TGTGCCAGCAGCTTGCAGGGGGCGCTAGTTGTCACTGAAGCTTTCTTT | CASSLQGALVVTEAFF
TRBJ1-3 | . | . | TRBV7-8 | TGTGCCAGCAGCTTAGTTGGGGCCTTCTCTGGAAACACCATATATTTT | CASSLVGAFSGNTIYF
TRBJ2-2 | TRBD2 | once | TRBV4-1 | TGCGCCAGCAGCCAAGGGCCTAGCGGGGGGACCGGGGAGCTGTTTTTT | CASSQGPSGGTGELFF
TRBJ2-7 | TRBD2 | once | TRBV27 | TGTGCCAGCAGTTCGCCCCTAGCGGGGACCTACGAGCAGTACTTC | CASSSPLAGTYEQYF
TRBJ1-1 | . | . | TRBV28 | TGTGCCCTGAAACAGGGGAACACTGAAGCTTTCTTT | CALKQGNTEAFF
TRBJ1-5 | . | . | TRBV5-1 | TGCGCCAGCAGTCACTACGGAGGGTTGGGTCAGCCCCAGCATTTT | CASSHYGGLGQPQHF
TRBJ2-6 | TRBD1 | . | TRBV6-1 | TGTGCCAGCAGTGCGACAGGGGGATGGACTGGGGCCAACGTCCTGACTTTC | CASSATGGWTGANVLTF
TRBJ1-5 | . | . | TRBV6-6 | TGTGCCAGCAGTTATCTATATAGCAATCAGCCCCAGCATTTT | CASSYLYSNQPQHF
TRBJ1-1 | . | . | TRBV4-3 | TGCGCCAGCAGCCAAGTGGTCAGTAACACTGAAGCTTTCTTT | CASSQVVSNTEAFF
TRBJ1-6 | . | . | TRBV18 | TGTGCCAGCTCACCAGGGGCCGTAAATTCACCCCTCCACTTT | CASSPGAVNSPLHF
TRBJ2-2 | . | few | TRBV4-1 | TGCGCCAGCAGCCAAGGGCGGGGTCCCGGGGAGCTGTTTTTT | CASSQGRGPGELFF
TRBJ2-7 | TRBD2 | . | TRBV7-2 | TGTGCCAGCTCTTCTGAGGGCGGGAGAGCCTACGAGCAGTACTTC | CASSSEGGRAYEQYF
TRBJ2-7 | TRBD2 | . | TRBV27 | TGTGCCAGCAGTTTAACGCTAGCGGGGGTACAATCCTACGAGCAGTACTTC | CASSLTLAGVQSYEQYF
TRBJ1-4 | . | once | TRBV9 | TGTGCCAGCAGCGTAGCTCCGGAGGCAAATGAAAAACTGTTTTTT | CASSVAPEANEKLFF
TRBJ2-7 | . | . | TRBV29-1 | TGCAGCGTTGAGGAGGGCGTACGCGAGCAGTACTTC | CSVEEGVREQYF
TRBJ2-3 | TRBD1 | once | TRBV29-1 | TGCAGCGTTGGGGGGGACAGGCACACAGATACGCAGTATTTT | CSVGGDRHTDTQYF
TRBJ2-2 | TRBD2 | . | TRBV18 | TGTGCCAGTACGGGGGGAATGAACACCGGGGAGCTGTTTTTT | CASTGGMNTGELFF
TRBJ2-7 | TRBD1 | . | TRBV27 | TGTGCCAGCAGTGTGACAGGGACCTACGAGCAGTACTTC | CASSVTGTYEQYF
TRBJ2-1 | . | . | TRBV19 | TGTGCCAGTAGTATGGCGGACACCCGAGAGCAGTTCTTC | CASSMADTREQFF
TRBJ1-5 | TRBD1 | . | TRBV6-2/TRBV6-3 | TGTGCCAGCAGCCGCACAGGGGTTCGGCGTCAGCCCCAGCATTTT | CASSRTGVRRQPQHF
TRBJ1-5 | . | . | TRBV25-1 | TGTGCCAGCAGTGAAACAGGGACACCTAATCAGCCCCAGCATTTT | CASSETGTPNQPQHF
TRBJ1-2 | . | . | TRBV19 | TGTGCCAGTAGTACCCAGGGTCGGGCGGATGGCTACACCTTC | CASSTQGRADGYTF
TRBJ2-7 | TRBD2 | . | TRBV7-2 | TGTGCCAGCAGCTTGCGACTAGCGGGAGACACATACGAGCAGTACTTC | CASSLRLAGDTYEQYF
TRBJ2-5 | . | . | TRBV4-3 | TGCGCCAGCAGCCAAACAGGTGGGAGGCAAGAGACCCAGTACTTC | CASSQTGGRQETQYF
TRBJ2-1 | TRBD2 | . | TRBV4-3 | TGCGCCAGCAGCCTCCTTGCTCAACTAGCGGGGACGTACAATGAGCAGTTCTTC | CASSLLAQLAGTYNEQFF
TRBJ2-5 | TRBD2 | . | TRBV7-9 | TGTGCCACGCAATTTGGGGGGGTCCGGGAGACCCAGTACTTC | CATQFGGVRETQYF
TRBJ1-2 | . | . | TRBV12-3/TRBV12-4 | TGTGCCAGCAGTTTCGGTATCTATGGCTACACCTTC | CASSFGIYGYTF
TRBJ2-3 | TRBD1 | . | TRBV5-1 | TGCGCCAGCAGCTTCGGAGAAGGGACAGGGTGGTGGGCTAATACGCAGTATTTT | CASSFGEGTGWWANTQYF
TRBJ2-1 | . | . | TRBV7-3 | TGTGCCAGCAGCTTATCTGCGTACAATGAGCAGTTCTTC | CASSLSAYNEQFF
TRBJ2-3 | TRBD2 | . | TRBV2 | TGTGCCAGCAGTGGGAACAGCGGGGGTCTTATAAGCACAGATACGCAGTATTTT | CASSGNSGGLISTDTQYF
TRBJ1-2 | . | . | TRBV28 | TGTGCCAGCAGCTTTACCTCGCCGGGTCCGGGGGGCTACACCTTC | CASSFTSPGPGGYTF
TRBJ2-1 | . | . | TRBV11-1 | TGTGCCAGCAGCTCCGACAGTTACTCCTACAATGAGCAGTTCTTC | CASSSDSYSYNEQFF
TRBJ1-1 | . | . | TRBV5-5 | TGTGCCAGCAGCTTCTCGTTGTTCCCTGAAGCTTTCTTT | CASSFSLFPEAFF
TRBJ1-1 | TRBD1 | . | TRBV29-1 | TGCAGCGTTGACAGGGGGCTACGAGCTTTCTTT | CSVDRGLRAFF
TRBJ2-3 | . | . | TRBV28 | TGTGCCAGCAGTCCAGCCCCGGTCGGGGTTAGCACAGATACGCAGTATTTT | CASSPAPVGVSTDTQYF
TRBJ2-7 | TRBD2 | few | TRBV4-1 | TGCGCCAGCAGCCAGCGGGAGGGCCTCCTTTACGAGCAGTACTTC | CASSQREGLLYEQYF
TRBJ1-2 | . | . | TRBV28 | TGTGCCAGCAGTCCCCGGAGGATGGGCTACACCTTC | CASSPRRMGYTF
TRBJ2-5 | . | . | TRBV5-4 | TGTGCCAGCAGCCGAGGCGGGAACTCCCAAGCGGAGACCCAGTACTTC | CASSRGGNSQAETQYF
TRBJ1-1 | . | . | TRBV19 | TGTGCCAGTAGTATTGGGCAGGGCCATGTTATGGACACTGAAGCTTTCTTT | CASSIGQGHVMDTEAFF
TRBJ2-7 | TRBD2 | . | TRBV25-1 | TGTGCCAGCAGACCTAGCGGACTAAATGCCTACGAGCAGTACTTC | CASRPSGLNAYEQYF
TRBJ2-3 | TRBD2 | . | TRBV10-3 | TGTGCCATCAGTGAGCCGCGCCACGCTAGCGGGGCCGGGGATACGCAGTATTTT | CAISEPRHASGAGDTQYF
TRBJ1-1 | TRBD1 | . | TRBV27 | TGTGCCAGCAGAAAACAGGGGGCTCTCACTGAAGCTTTCTTT | CASRKQGALTEAFF
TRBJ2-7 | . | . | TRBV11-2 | TGTGCCAGCAGCTTAGGGGCAGTTCCCTCCCACGAGCAGTACTTC | CASSLGAVPSHEQYF
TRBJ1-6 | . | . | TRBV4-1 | TGCGCCAGCAGCCAAGAAACAGCCTCTAATTCACCCCTCCACTTT | CASSQETASNSPLHF
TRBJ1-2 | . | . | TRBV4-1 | TGCGCCAGCAGCCAAGGGCGGCAGGGTTACTATGGCTACACCTTC | CASSQGRQGYYGYTF
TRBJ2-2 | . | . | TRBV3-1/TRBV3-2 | TGTGCCAGCAGCCAAGGGAGCACCGGGGAGCTGTTTTTT | CASSQGSTGELFF
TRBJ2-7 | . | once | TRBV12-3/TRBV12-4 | TGTGCCAGCAGTTTCGTACAGTTTTACGAGCAGTACTTC | CASSFVQFYEQYF